These 20 T cell receptor beta chains originate from one sample sequenced in a study of technical replicates of blood from several donors (dated by TCRdb to the late 2010s). Preparation of the library involved the immunoSEQ multiplex PCR assay. TCRdb's version of the immuneACCESS table is confined to in-frame rearrangements and falls short of the full clone set. An unresolved V gene accounts for under half of the shortfall where checked; the remainder is of unknown origin. A total of about 91,000 clones appear in this sample, approximately 90% of them only once. About 0.24% of the sample is in the top ten clones. The sequenced sample consisted of T cells isolated from PBMCs. The source is a human donor in good health.

J is TRBJ2-7 and V is TRBV15; D uncertain. Per germline, CDR1 LNHNV and CDR2 YYDKDF (reference sequence). With 0 bases removed from V and 3 bases from J, the gap between germline ends came to 9 bases. This CDR3 spans 14 amino acids. The CDR3 is CATSRDFLRYEQYF. The CDR3 DNA is TGTGCCACCAGCAGAGATTTTTTGCGCTACGAGCAGTACTTC. The full variable domain, rest sourced from reference TRBV15 and TRBJ2-7, is DAMVIQNPRYQVTQFGKPVTLSCSQTLNHNVMYWYQQKSSQAPKLLFHYYDKDFNNEADTPDNFQSRRPNTSFCFLDIRSPGLGDTAMYLCATSRDFLRYEQYFGPGTRLTVT.

The CDR3 reads CASSLPAGVPSGTQYF. CDR3 nucleotide sequence: TGTGCCAGCAGTTTACCAGCGGGGGTGCCTTCGGGTACGCAGTATTTT. The V call is TRBV28, the J call TRBJ2-3; 8 nucleotides match TRBD2. CDR1 is MDHEN, CDR2 SYDVKM, per germline. J lost 8 bases, V lost 2 bases, and 12 bases had no gene match. CDR3 length equals 16 residues. Filled out from reference TRBV28 and TRBJ2-3, the complete variable domain reads DVKVTQSSRYLVKRTGEKVFLECVQDMDHENMFWYRQDPGLGLRLIYFSYDVKMKEKGDIPEGYSVSREKKERFSLILESASTNQTSMYLCASSLPAGVPSGTQYFGPGTRLTVL.

The genes are TRBV5-5 and TRBJ1-1, with D perhaps TRBD1 (5 bases). Germline CDR1 reads SGHKS; CDR2 reads YYEKEE (reference sequence). The V and J ends lost 0 bases and 11 bases respectively, with 14 bases between them. This CDR3 is built from 13 residues. CDR3 DNA: TGTGCCAGCAGCTTGGTGTCAGGGATATTGGCTTTCTTT. Translation: CASSLVSGILAFF.

J is TRBJ1-4 and V is TRBV6-5, with D maybe TRBD1 (5 bases). Looked up from germline, CDR1 is MNHEY and CDR2 is SVGAGI. The CDR3 is made up of 14 amino acids. V dropped 0 bases and J dropped 7 bases, with 9 bases sitting between them. The CDR3 loop reads CASSYSQGTEKLFF. DNA of the CDR3: TGTGCCAGCAGTTACTCCCAGGGAACTGAAAAACTGTTTTTT.

The chain carries TRBV5-6 and TRBJ1-1; D possibly corresponds to TRBD1 (6 bases). The length of the CDR3 is 13 residues. V lost 6 bases and J 6 bases, leaving 15 bases between the germline ends. Germline CDR1 reads SGHDT; CDR2 reads YYEEEE. CDR3 in amino acids: CASNLQGFPEAFF. The CDR3 DNA is TGTGCCAGCAATTTACAGGGTTTCCCTGAAGCTTTCTTT.

The chain is built from TRBV2 and TRBJ2-2; TRBD1 matches 9 bases. The CDR3 consists of 15 residues. The trim removed 6 bases at V and 4 bases at J, leaving 6 bases unmatched. Germline V gene lookup returns CDR1 SNHLY and CDR2 FYNNEI. CDR3 DNA sequence: TGTGCCAGCAGACGGGACAGGGCAGGCACCGGGGAGCTGTTTTTT. Encoded protein: CASRRDRAGTGELFF.

In its sample, this clone was seen once. The J gene is TRBJ1-5, the V gene TRBV18; 8 bases line up with TRBD1. CDR1 and CDR2 (germline): KGHSH, LQKENI. The J segment lost 0 bases and the V segment lost 3 bases, leaving 4 bases of the junction unmatched. CDR3 length: 16 residues. The CDR3 spells CASSPQGAGSNQPQHF. The DNA for the CDR3 is TGTGCCAGCTCACCGCAGGGGGCAGGTAGCAATCAGCCCCAGCATTTT.

The chain couples TRBV7-3 to TRBJ1-6; TRBD1 aligns across 7 bases. CDR3 length: 17 residues. The germline gives CDR1 SGHTA, CDR2 FQGTGA. V trimming: 2 bases; J trimming: 7 bases; junction bases outside the gene matches: 11. The CDR3 is CASSLQAGQAQNSPLHF. CDR3 in DNA: TGTGCCAGCAGCTTACAGGCCGGACAGGCACAAAATTCACCCCTCCACTTT.

The chain couples TRBV30 to TRBJ2-1; D not resolved. The V end was cut by 8 bases, the J end by 6 bases, with 14 bases between. Germline assignment: CDR1 GTSNPN and CDR2 SVGIG (reference sequence). CDR3 length equals 12 residues. CDR3 DNA: TGTGCCCGACAATTGGCCGTCAATGAGCAGTTCTTC. Amino acids: CARQLAVNEQFF. The whole variable domain, remainder taken from reference TRBV30 and TRBJ2-1, is SQTIHQWPATLVQPVGSPLSLECTVEGTSNPNLYWYRQAAGRGLQLLFYSVGIGQISSEVPQNLSASRPQDRQFILSSKKLLLSDSGFYLCARQLAVNEQFFGPGTRLTVL.

The J gene is TRBJ2-7, the V gene TRBV28; D is possibly TRBD2 (6 bases). V lost 7 bases, J lost 4 bases, and 14 bases lay in between. CDR1 and CDR2 (germline): MDHEN, SYDVKM. This CDR3 is built from 13 residues. The CDR3 DNA sequence: TGTGCCAGCACAAGTTCCGGGGGTTACGAGCAGTACTTC. It yields the protein CASTSSGGYEQYF.

This clone came up once. The chain carries TRBV5-1 and TRBJ1-2; 8 bases agree with TRBD1. The CDR3 loop spans 14 amino acids. V was pared by 3 bases and J by 4 bases, with 5 bases of the junction left unmatched. The germline V gene encodes CDR1 SGHRS and CDR2 YFSETQ. The DNA for the CDR3 is TGCGCCAGCAGCTCGAGACAGGGGATCTATGGCTACACCTTC. Protein sequence: CASSSRQGIYGYTF.

The chain has TRBV7-9 and TRBJ1-1; 9 bases agree with TRBD1. J was trimmed by 1 base and V by 3 bases; bases with no gene match: 3. This CDR3 region has 15 residues. CDR1 and CDR2 (germline): SEHNR, FQNEAQ (reference sequence). The CDR3 protein is CASSLWDRANTEAFF. DNA for the CDR3: TGTGCCAGCAGCTTGTGGGACAGGGCGAACACTGAAGCTTTCTTT.

The chain uses TRBV7-9 and TRBJ1-6, with a tentative D call TRBD1 (6 bases). The length of the CDR3 is 16 residues. The V gene lost 1 base and the J gene lost 6 bases, with 13 bases spanning the gap. CDR1 and CDR2 (germline): SEHNR, FQNEAQ (reference sequence). CDR3 residues: CASSLEGTFSNSPLHF. As DNA, the CDR3 is TGTGCCAGCAGCTTAGAGGGGACATTCTCTAATTCACCCCTCCACTTT.

This clone came up once. CDR3 sequence: CASSESGTSFYNEQFF. In DNA, the CDR3 is TGCGCCAGCAGTGAGTCAGGGACTAGCTTCTACAATGAGCAGTTCTTC. The V call is TRBV10-1, the J call TRBJ2-1; TRBD2 matches 9 bases. V gave up 0 bases and J gave up 3 bases; unmatched junction bases: 3. The CDR3 loop spans 16 amino acids. Germline V gene sequence: CDR1 WNHNN, CDR2 SYGVQD (reference sequence).

This rearrangement joins TRBV9 to TRBJ2-5, with 9 nucleotides matching TRBD2. This CDR3 has 16 amino acids. V shed 0 bases, J shed 1 base, and the junction held 4 bases outside the gene matches. The germline V gene encodes CDR1 SGDLS and CDR2 YYNGEE. The DNA for the CDR3 is TGTGCCAGCAGCGTAGGTAGCGGGGGAACCCAAGAGACCCAGTACTTC. Protein product: CASSVGSGGTQETQYF.

This rearrangement joins TRBV5-4 to TRBJ2-3; a possible D gene is TRBD1 (5 bases). Germline V gene data show CDR1 as SGHNT and CDR2 as YYREEE (reference sequence). V gave up 0 bases and J gave up 3 bases, with 17 bases separating them. This CDR3 is built from 17 residues. In DNA form, the CDR3 reads TGTGCCAGCAGCTTGGTCGCAGGGCAAACACAAACAGATACGCAGTATTTT. It encodes CASSLVAGQTQTDTQYF.

The chain has TRBV6-6 and TRBJ2-2; D ambiguous. This CDR3 comprises 14 residues. Trimming shortened V by 3 bases and J by 1 base, and 6 bases separated the two germline ends. The germline CDR1 and CDR2 sequences are MNHNY and SVGAGI (reference sequence). The CDR3 DNA reads TGTGCCAGCAGTTATAGCCTGAACACCGGGGAGCTGTTTTTT. The encoded protein is CASSYSLNTGELFF.

This clone was seen only once. V gene TRBV4-1 combines with J gene TRBJ1-3; D unclear. Germline assignment: CDR1 MGHRA and CDR2 YSYEKL. The CDR3 contains 15 residues. The ends were cut back, 1 base at V and 4 bases at J, with 11 bases in the middle. The CDR3 DNA sequence: TGCGCCAGCAGCCAAGGGGGAGGAGCCGGAAACACCATATATTTT. As protein: CASSQGGGAGNTIYF.

V and J are TRBV4-1 and TRBJ1-6, with TRBD1 as a possible D gene (5 bases). From germline, CDR1 is MGHRA and CDR2 YSYEKL. The length of the CDR3 is 18 residues. Trimming removed 2 bases at V and 0 bases at J, with 14 bases between. CDR3 nucleotide sequence: TGCGCCAGCAGCCAACCCTACCCGACAGACTCCTATAATTCACCCCTCCACTTT. This translates into CASSQPYPTDSYNSPLHF.

The chain is built from TRBV6-1 and TRBJ1-5; no definite D call. From germline, CDR1 is MNHNS and CDR2 SASEGT. The CDR3 spans 12 residues. Trimming pared 2 bases from V and 11 bases from J, leaving 10 bases between. CDR3 sequence reads: CASSESRSAQHF. CDR3 nucleotides: TGTGCCAGCAGTGAATCCCGATCAGCCCAGCATTTT.